A single sample is the source of the 5 T cell receptor beta chains below, sequenced in a study of beta chain features in type 1 diabetes. Notes on the study in general: Shortening of TCRB CDR3s, moderate but significant, appeared in all four CD4+ subsets of Type 1 diabetes patients.

TCRB transcripts that were expressed got sequenced, as all of the isolated RNA had been reverse transcribed. The protocol was immunoSEQ multiplex PCR, while the TCRdb copy is restricted to in-frame clones and leaves out a portion. The table has under 300,000 clones, about a fifth seen once. Antigens for these TCRs are unknown. Sequences were obtained from naive CD4+ T cells from blood. All receptors derive from a woman in her forties with type 1 diabetes.

This clone occurred a few times. The rearrangement uses TRBV29-1 and TRBJ1-6; a weak D match, TRBD1 (5 bases). V lost 7 bases and J 6 bases, leaving 19 bases between the germline ends. Germline V gives CDR1 SQVTM, CDR2 ANQGSEA. This CDR3 contains 15 residues. CDR3 residues: CSAKLGRESNSPLHF. CDR3 DNA: TGCAGCGCAAAACTGGGGCGGGAGTCTAATTCACCCCTCCACTTT.

A word on this clone: One end of the junction is discordant with germline, which a read error may explain. This chain connects TRBV6-5 to TRBJ1-6; a weak D match, TRBD1 (5 bases). Germline loops: CDR1 MNHEY, CDR2 SVGAGI. The CDR3 has 13 amino acids. The CDR3 bases are TGTGCCAGCAGTGAAATTGCTGGGCAGGGTCATCTCTTT. Its translation: CASSEIAGQGHLF.

This rearrangement joins TRBV11-2 to TRBJ2-3; 8 bases are a match to TRBD2. The CDR3 runs 18 residues. Per the germline V gene, CDR1 is SGHAT and CDR2 is FQNNGV. Trimming at V came to 1 base and at J to 3 bases, leaving 12 bases not matched to a gene. The CDR3 DNA is TGTGCCAGCAGCTTAGCCGTTCGAATGGGACTAGAGACAGATACGCAGTATTTT. Its translation: CASSLAVRMGLETDTQYF.

The chain joins TRBV18 to TRBJ1-1; D remains unclear. The CDR3 extends over 13 amino acids. Trimming took off 2 bases at V and 5 bases at J, with 9 bases between the two ends. Germline CDR1 reads KGHSH; CDR2 reads LQKENI. As DNA, the CDR3 is TGTGCCAGCTCACCAAATACCGGGACTGAAGCTTTCTTT. Residues: CASSPNTGTEAFF. Full variable domain (remainder filled in from reference TRBV18 and TRBJ1-1): NAGVMQNPRHLVRRRGQEARLRCSPMKGHSHVYWYRQLPEEGLKFMVYLQKENIIDESGMPKERFSAEFPKEGPSILRIQQVVRGDSAAYFCASSPNTGTEAFFGQGTRLTVV.

This clone was seen once. One junction end disagrees with the germline gene, perhaps due to a read error. At the DNA level, this CDR3 is encoded by other sequences in the same sample as well. The chain couples TRBV29-1 to TRBJ2-3; the D is unclear. The CDR3 is 13 amino acids. The germline CDR1 and CDR2 sequences are SQVTM and ANQGSEA. In DNA form, the CDR3 reads TGCAGCGTGGAAGGGCGGCTCACAGATACGCAGTATTTT. This encodes CSVEGRLTDTQYF.